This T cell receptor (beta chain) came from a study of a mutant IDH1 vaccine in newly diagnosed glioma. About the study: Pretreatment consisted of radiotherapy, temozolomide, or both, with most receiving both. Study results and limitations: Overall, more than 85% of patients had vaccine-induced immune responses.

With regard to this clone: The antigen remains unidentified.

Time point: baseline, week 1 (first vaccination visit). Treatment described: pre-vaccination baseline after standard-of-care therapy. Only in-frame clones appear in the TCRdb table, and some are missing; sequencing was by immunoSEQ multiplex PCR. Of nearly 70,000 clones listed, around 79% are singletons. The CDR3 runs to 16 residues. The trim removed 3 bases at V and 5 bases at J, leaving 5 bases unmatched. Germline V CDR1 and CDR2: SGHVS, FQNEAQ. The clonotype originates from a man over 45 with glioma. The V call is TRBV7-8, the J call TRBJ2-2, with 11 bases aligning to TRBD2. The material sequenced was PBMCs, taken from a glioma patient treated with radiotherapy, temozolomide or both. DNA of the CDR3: TGTGCCAGCAGCTTTAGCGGGGGGGCCCGGACCGGGGAGCTGTTTTTT. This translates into CASSFSGGARTGELFF.